This is a list of T cell receptor beta chains from one sample in a study of control samples from healthy donors and cancer patients. Method: immunoSEQ multiplex PCR; TCRdb's copy keeps in-frame clones and lacks some. This table holds about 51,000 clones, roughly 80% found once. The sample taken for sequencing was blood. These receptor sequences come from a man aged 65 to 79 in good health. The CDR3 runs from the conserved cysteine through the conserved F or W. A D gene is named only where the DNA matches it firmly. Clone size is shown for a subset of rows, as once, few, many or a class of expanded clone.

D gene	J gene	clone size	V gene	CDR3 protein	CDR3 DNA
-	TRBJ1-2	-	TRBV5-1	CASSPTAGGVYGYTF	TGCGCCAGCAGCCCCACCGCCGGGGGGGTGTATGGCTACACCTTC
TRBD1	TRBJ1-5	-	TRBV2	CASSADRGSRNQPQHF	TGTGCCAGCAGCGCCGACAGGGGCTCTCGCAATCAGCCCCAGCATTTT
TRBD1	TRBJ2-7	-	TRBV7-8	CASSTQGAGIYEQYF	TGTGCCAGCAGCACACAGGGGGCCGGGATCTACGAGCAGTACTTC
-	TRBJ2-7	-	TRBV5-1	CASSSQIGGRDPYEQYF	TGCGCCAGCAGCTCCCAAATCGGAGGCCGGGACCCCTACGAGCAGTACTTC
-	TRBJ2-2	-	TRBV10-1	CASRTCFGAGELFF	-
-	TRBJ2-3	-	TRBV5-6	CASSSLAGPGGTDTQYF	TGTGCCAGCAGCTCCTTGGCGGGACCTGGGGGCACAGATACGCAGTATTTT
-	TRBJ1-4	-	TRBV27	CASSSRGLGEKLFF	TGTGCCAGCAGTTCCAGGGGCCTTGGTGAAAAACTGTTTTTT
-	TRBJ2-1	-	TRBV5-4	CASSPRTLGTYNEQFF	TGTGCCAGCAGCCCTCGGACTCTCGGGACCTACAATGAGCAGTTCTTC
TRBD1	TRBJ1-5	-	TRBV18	CASSNRDRGPQPQHF	TGTGCCAGCTCAAACCGGGACAGGGGGCCTCAGCCCCAGCATTTT
-	TRBJ2-1	-	TRBV27	CASRPRRSSYNEQFF	TGTGCCAGCAGACCGCGGAGGAGCTCCTACAATGAGCAGTTCTTC
TRBD1	TRBJ2-7	few	TRBV11-2	CASSLQGYEQYF	TGTGCCAGCAGCCTACAGGGGTACGAGCAGTACTTC
-	TRBJ2-5	-	TRBV18	CASSPLTLQETQYF	TGTGCCAGCTCACCTTTGACACTCCAAGAGACCCAGTACTTC
TRBD2	TRBJ2-7	once	TRBV18	CASSPGLAGAEQYF	TGTGCCAGCTCACCGGGACTAGCGGGGGCCGAGCAGTACTTC
-	TRBJ1-5	-	TRBV19	CASSPQRAGSNQPQHF	TGTGCCAGTAGTCCCCAACGGGCAGGTAGCAATCAGCCCCAGCATTTT
TRBD1	TRBJ2-3	-	TRBV6-5	CASRRTGISTDTQYF	TGTGCCAGCAGGCGGACAGGAATATCGACAGATACGCAGTATTTT
TRBD1	TRBJ2-5	-	TRBV7-7	CASSPGTGYQETQYF	TGTGCCAGCAGCCCCGGGACAGGGTACCAAGAGACCCAGTACTTC
-	TRBJ1-6	once	TRBV10-3	CAISESRTSVEARRNSPLHF	TGTGCCATCAGTGAGTCGAGGACAAGTGTGGAGGCCAGACGTAATTCACCCCTCCACTTT
-	TRBJ2-1	-	TRBV29-1	CSALPQVNNEQFF	TGCAGCGCCCTACCCCAGGTCAACAATGAGCAGTTCTTC
TRBD1	TRBJ2-5	-	TRBV4-2	CASSRLSGTGEETQYF	TGTGCCAGCAGCCGTCTCTCCGGGACAGGGGAAGAGACCCAGTACTTC
-	TRBJ2-5	-	TRBV27	CASSSLRWGGGETQYF	TGTGCCAGCAGTTCGCTGAGGTGGGGAGGTGGAGAGACCCAGTACTTC
TRBD1	TRBJ1-2	few	TRBV28	CAATGVDYGYTF	TGTGCCGCTACAGGGGTCGACTATGGCTACACCTTC
TRBD2	TRBJ2-3	-	TRBV5-1	CASSLGASGSVDTQYF	TGCGCCAGCAGCTTGGGGGCTAGCGGCTCTGTAGATACGCAGTATTTT
TRBD2	TRBJ2-7	-	TRBV7-2	CASSFPGGHSYEQYF	TGTGCCAGCAGCTTCCCGGGGGGGCACTCCTACGAGCAGTACTTC